This T cell receptor beta chain was captured by sequencing in a study of beta chain features in type 1 diabetes (dated by TCRdb to the late 2010s). Describing the broader study: Mean age, gender distribution, total cell number and subset yield were not different between patients and healthy donors. Regulatory and stem cell-like memory subsets were isolated from only 8 patients and roughly eight healthy donors, whereas naive and central memory subsets came from all 30 or so donors. A total of 107,917,701 sorted cells were examined across all samples, and the number of cells per subset was strongly correlated with RNA yield. In the study, recently diagnosed type 1 diabetes patients and matched healthy donors were compared on the TCRB repertoires of their sorted circulating CD4+ T cell subsets.

Each donor gave one peripheral blood draw, approximately 120 mL on average, collected into heparinised tubes. A BD FACSAria II was used to sort naive, central memory, regulatory and stem cell-like memory CD4+ T cells with a panel that included CD45RO, CCR7, CD25, CD127, CD95 and CD27. All sorted populations exceeded 95% purity. PBMCs were isolated immediately by Lymphoprep density gradient centrifugation and stained directly without culture. So that batch effects would be minimized, each experiment stained and sorted samples in pairs, pairing one healthy donor with one patient. With respect to this clone: It lacks a known antigen. No base-level quality is on record; no much larger clone is a single base apart.

The investigation overall reported the following: A moderate but significant shortening of TCRB CDR3 length was observed in type 1 diabetes patients in all four CD4+ subsets. Because small numbers of individuals were included in the HLA sub-analyses, any influence of HLA type on TCRB rearrangement was left unresolved. Naive, central memory and regulatory TCRB repertoires appeared to be more similar among patients than among healthy donors. Because cDNA rather than genomic DNA was sequenced, highly expressing activated cells could have been over-represented, although no difference in activation and CD3 levels was found between groups. PCR might favor shorter templates, but patient and control samples were amplified and corrected together, so any skew would affect both groups equally. At VDJ recombination sites, patients with type 1 diabetes made fewer insertions and deleted more nucleotides, a pattern implying thymic rearrangement abnormalities.

Via the germline V gene (reference sequence), CDR1 is GTSNPN and CDR2 SVGIG. Taken from cysteine to phenylalanine, the CDR3 has 15 residues. Just the 45-base CDR3 DNA is kept, in frame starting at base 1. From V the trimming removes 1 base and from J it removes 5 bases, while the gene matches leave 0 bases of the junction unaccounted for. All of the isolated RNA was reverse transcribed with the High Capacity cDNA Reverse Transcription Kit, so expressed TCRB transcripts were sequenced. Deep immunoSEQ sequencing was applied to naive, central memory and regulatory T cell samples, giving an average of roughly 3.5 million total reads per sample. Sorted cells were lysed in RLT buffer, and RNA was extracted using DNase-treated RNeasy Micro or Mini kits according to cell number. Each cell subset was processed separately to prevent cross-contamination, with patient and healthy donor samples processed together. The immunoSEQ multiplex PCR was used to amplify TCRB sequences from cDNA, generating 87-bp fragments that spanned the CDR3 region. The amplicons were sequenced using the Illumina HiSeq platform. Per the source publication's procedure: Synthetic template baselines were used to correct PCR bias computationally, reads within Hamming distance 2 were collapsed, and singletons that could not be merged were discarded. Reads were aligned against IMGT so that V, D and J genes, CDR3 length and insertions or deletions at six rearrangement sites could be assigned. Clonotype counts were normalized to sorted cell number within each subset before computing true diversity and Gini coefficients with the tcR R package. The overlap coefficient, calculated on TCRB nucleotide sequences, was used to measure repertoire sharing. TCRdb's version of the immuneACCESS table is confined to in-frame rearrangements and falls short of the full clone set. An unresolved V gene accounts for under half of the shortfall where checked; the remainder is of unknown origin. The V and J calls and clone size are taken from that table; D and trimming were inferred from the DNA. This sample comprises about 340,000 clones, about a tenth of them detected only once. The top ten clonotypes cover roughly 0.99% of the sample.

The sequencing input was central memory CD4+ T cells from blood. The TCR originated in a man aged 25-45 years with type 1 diabetes. The chain uses TRBV30 and TRBJ2-1; 15 middle bases align to TRBD2. CDR3 protein: CAWSGTSGRDNEQFF. DNA sequence: TGTGCCTGGAGTGGGACTAGCGGGAGGGACAATGAGCAGTTCTTC.